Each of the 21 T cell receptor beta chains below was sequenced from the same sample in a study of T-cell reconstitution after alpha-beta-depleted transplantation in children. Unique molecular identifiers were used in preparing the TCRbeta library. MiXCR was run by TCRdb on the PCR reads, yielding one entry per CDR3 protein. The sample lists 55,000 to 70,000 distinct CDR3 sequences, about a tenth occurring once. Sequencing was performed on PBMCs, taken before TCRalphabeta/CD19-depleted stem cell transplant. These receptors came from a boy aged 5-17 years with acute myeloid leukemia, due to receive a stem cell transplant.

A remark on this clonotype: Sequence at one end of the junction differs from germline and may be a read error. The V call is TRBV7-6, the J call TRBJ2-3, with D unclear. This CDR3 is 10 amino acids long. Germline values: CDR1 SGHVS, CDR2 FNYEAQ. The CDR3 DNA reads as TGTGCCAGCAGCTTAGGAAAAGGAGATTTT. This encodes CASSLGKGDF. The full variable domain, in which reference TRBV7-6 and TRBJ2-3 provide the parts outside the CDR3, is GAGVSQSPRYKVTKRGQDVALRCDPISGHVSLYWYRQALGQGPEFLTYFNYEAQQDKSGLPNDRFSAERPEGSISTLTIQRTEQRDSAMYRCASSLGKGDFGPGTRLTVL.

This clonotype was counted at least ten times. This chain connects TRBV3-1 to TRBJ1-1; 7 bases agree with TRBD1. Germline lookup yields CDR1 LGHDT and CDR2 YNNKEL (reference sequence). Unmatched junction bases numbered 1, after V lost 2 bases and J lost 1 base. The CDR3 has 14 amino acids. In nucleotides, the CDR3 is TGTGCCAGCAGCCAAAGGACAGGGAACACTGAAGCTTTCTTT. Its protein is CASSQRTGNTEAFF.

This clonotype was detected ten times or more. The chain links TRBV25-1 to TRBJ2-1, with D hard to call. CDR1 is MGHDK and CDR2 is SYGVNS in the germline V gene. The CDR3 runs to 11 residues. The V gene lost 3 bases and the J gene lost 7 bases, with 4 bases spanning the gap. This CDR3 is CASSDRNEQFF. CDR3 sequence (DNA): TGTGCCAGCAGTGACAGGAATGAGCAGTTCTTC.

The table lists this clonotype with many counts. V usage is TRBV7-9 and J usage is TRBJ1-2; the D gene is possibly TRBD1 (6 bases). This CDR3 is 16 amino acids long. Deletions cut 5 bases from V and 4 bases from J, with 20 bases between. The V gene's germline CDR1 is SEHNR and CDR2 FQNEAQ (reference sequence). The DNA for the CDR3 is TGTGCCAGCAGCCCCCTCCGACAGGCCCTAGCCTATGGCTACACCTTC. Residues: CASSPLRQALAYGYTF.

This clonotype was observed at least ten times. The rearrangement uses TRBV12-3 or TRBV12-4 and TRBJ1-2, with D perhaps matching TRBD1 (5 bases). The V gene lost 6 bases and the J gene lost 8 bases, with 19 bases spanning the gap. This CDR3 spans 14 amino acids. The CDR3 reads CASSPLKAGVGYTF. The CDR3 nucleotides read TGTGCCAGCAGCCCTTTAAAGGCGGGGGTGGGCTACACCTTC.

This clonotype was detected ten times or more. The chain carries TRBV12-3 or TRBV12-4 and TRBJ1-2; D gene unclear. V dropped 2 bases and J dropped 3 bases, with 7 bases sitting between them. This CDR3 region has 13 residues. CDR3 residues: CASSLLGYYGYTF. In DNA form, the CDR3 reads TGTGCCAGCAGTTTACTCGGGTACTATGGCTACACCTTC.

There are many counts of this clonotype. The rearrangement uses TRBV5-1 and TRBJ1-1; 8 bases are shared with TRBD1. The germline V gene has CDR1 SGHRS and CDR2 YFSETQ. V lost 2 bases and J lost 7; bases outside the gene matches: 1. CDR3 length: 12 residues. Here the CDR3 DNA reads TGCGCCAGCAGCTTTGGGACAGGTGAAGCTTTCTTT. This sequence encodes CASSFGTGEAFF. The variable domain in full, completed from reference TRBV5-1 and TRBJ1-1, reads KAGVTQTPRYLIKTRGQQVTLSCSPISGHRSVSWYQQTPGQGLQFLFEYFSETQRNKGNFPGRFSGRQFSNSRSEMNVSTLELGDSALYLCASSFGTGEAFFGQGTRLTVV.

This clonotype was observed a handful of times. The CDR3 coding sequence is TGCAGTGCTAGACGAGTCGGGACTGAAGCTTTCTTT. This codes for CSARRVGTEAFF. V is TRBV20-1 and J is TRBJ1-1; D remains ambiguous. The V end lost 2 bases, the J end lost 5 bases, and 9 bases lay between the germline ends. Germline V gene sequence: CDR1 DFQATT, CDR2 SNEGSKA (reference sequence). This CDR3 has 12 amino acids.

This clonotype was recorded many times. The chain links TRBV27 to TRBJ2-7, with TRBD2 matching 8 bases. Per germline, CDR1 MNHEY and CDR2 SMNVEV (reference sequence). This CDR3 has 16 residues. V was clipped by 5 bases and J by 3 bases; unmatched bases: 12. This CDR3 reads CASSPSAGGLFYEQYV. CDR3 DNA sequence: TGTGCCAGCAGTCCATCGGCGGGGGGACTCTTCTACGAGCAGTACGTC.

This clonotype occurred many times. The CDR3 reads CAISGLETTYNEQFF. The CDR3, as DNA: TGTGCCATCAGTGGACTTGAGACAACCTACAATGAGCAGTTCTTC. The rearrangement joins TRBV10-3 to TRBJ2-1; D remains ambiguous. Germline CDR1 and CDR2: ENHRY and SYGVKD. V was shortened by 4 bases and J by 2 bases, with 12 bases between the two germline ends. This CDR3 contains 15 residues.

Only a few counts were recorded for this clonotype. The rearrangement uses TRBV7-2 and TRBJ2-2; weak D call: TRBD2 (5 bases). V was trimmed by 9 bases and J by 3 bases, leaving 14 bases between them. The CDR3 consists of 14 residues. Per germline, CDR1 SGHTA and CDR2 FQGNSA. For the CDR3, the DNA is TGTGCCAGTGGACGGACTGTCTACACCGGGGAGCTGTTTTTT. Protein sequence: CASGRTVYTGELFF.

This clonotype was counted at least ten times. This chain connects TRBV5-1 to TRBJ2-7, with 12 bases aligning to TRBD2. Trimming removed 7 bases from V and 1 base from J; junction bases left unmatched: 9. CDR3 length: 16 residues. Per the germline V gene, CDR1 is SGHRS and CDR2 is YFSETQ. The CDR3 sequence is CASQRGTSGHSYEQYF. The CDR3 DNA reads TGCGCCAGCCAACGCGGGACTAGCGGGCATTCCTACGAGCAGTACTTC.

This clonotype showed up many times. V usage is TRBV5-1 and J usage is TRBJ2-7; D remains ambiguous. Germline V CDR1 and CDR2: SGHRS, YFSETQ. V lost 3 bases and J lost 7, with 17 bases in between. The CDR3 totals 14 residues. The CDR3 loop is CASSSGSATGEQYV. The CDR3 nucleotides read TGCGCCAGCAGCTCGGGCTCCGCAACTGGGGAGCAGTACGTC.

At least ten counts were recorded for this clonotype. CDR3 loop: CSASAAGGNQPQHF. In DNA, the CDR3 is TGCAGTGCTAGTGCGGCAGGGGGCAATCAGCCCCAGCATTTT. The genes are TRBV20-1 and TRBJ1-5; possibly TRBD1 for D (6 bases). Trimming shortened V by 3 bases and J by 2 bases, and 11 bases separated the two germline ends. CDR1 and CDR2 (germline): DFQATT, SNEGSKA (reference sequence). The CDR3 covers 14 residues.

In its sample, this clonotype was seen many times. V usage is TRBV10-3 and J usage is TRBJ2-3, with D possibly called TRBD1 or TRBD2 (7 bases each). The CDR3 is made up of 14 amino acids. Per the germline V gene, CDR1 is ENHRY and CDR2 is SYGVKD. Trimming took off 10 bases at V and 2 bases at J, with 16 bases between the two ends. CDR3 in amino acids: CASLAGGATDTQYF. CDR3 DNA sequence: TGTGCCAGCCTTGCAGGGGGGGCCACAGATACGCAGTATTTT.

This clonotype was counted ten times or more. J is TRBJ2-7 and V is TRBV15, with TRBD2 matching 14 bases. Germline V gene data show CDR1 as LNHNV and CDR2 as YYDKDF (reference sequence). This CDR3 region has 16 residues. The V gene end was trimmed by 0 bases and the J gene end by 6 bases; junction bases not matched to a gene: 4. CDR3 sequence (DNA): TGTGCCACCAGCAGAGATCAGGGACTAGCGGGGGTCGAGCAGTACGTC. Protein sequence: CATSRDQGLAGVEQYV.

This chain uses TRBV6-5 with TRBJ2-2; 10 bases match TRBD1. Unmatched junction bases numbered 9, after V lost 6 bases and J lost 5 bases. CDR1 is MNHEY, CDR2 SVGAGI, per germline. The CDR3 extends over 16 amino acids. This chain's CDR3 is CASSQPGQGTTGELFF. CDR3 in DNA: TGTGCCAGCAGCCAACCGGGACAGGGGACGACCGGGGAGCTGTTTTTT.

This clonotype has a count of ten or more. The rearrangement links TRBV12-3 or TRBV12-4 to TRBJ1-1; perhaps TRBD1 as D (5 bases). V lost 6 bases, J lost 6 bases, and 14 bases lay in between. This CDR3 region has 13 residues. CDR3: CASRGETGSEAFF. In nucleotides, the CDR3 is TGTGCCAGCAGAGGGGAGACGGGTTCTGAAGCTTTCTTT.

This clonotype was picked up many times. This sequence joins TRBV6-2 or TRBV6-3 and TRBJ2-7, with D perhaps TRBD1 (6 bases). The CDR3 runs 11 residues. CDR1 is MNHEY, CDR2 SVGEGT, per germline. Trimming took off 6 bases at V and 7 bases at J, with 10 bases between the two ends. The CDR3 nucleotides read TGTGCCAGCAGCGACAGGTCTGAGCAGTACTTC. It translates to CASSDRSEQYF.

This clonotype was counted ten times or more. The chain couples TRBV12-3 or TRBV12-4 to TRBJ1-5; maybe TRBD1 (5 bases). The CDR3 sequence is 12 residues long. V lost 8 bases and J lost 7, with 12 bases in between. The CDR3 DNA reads TGTGCCAGCGGAAGGGGAGGGCAGCCCCAGCATTTT. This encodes CASGRGGQPQHF.

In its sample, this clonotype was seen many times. In DNA form, the CDR3 reads TGCGCCAGCAGCCAATTCGGACTAGCGGGAGGGCTTCCCTACAATGAGCAGTTCTTC. It codes for CASSQFGLAGGLPYNEQFF. The chain uses TRBV4-3 and TRBJ2-1; TRBD2 agrees at 15 bases. The V and J ends lost 2 bases and 2 bases, in that order; junction bases with no gene match: 7. CDR1 is LGHNA and CDR2 is YSLEER in the germline V gene. The CDR3 extends over 19 amino acids.